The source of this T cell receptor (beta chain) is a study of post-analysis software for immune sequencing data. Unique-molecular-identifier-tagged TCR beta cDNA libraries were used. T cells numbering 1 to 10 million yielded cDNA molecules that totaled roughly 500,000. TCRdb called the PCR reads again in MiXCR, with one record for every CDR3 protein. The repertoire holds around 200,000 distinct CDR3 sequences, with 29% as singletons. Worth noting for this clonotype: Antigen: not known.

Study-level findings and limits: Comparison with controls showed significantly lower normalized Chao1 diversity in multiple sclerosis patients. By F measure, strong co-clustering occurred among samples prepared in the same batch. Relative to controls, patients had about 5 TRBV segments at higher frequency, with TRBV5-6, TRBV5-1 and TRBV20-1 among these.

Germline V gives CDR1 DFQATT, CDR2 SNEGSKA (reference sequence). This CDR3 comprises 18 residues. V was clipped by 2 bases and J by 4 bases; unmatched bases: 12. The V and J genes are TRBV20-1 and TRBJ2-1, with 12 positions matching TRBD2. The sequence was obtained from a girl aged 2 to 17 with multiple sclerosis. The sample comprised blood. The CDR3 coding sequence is TGCAGTGCTAGACGATCCTCCTCAACTAGCGGGAGGTACAATGAGCAGTTCTTC. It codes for CSARRSSSTSGRYNEQFF.